One and the same sample provided the 32 T cell receptor beta chains below, sequenced in a study of CD8+ T cells in alopecia areata. Reverse transcribed after extraction, RNA yielded cDNA as the sequencing template. Using immunoSEQ multiplex PCR, the repertoire was profiled, and TCRdb retains in-frame clones only, with some absent. This sample yields some 180,000 clones, of which 53% are seen a single time; more than 10% belongs to the top ten. As to treatment: oral pan-JAK inhibitor, 5-10 mg twice daily. The sequencing used CD8+ T cells sorted from blood, collected at week 24, from a patient treated with tofacitinib. The receptors come from a human donor with alopecia areata.

The chain couples TRBV2 to TRBJ1-2; 7 bases line up with TRBD1. The CDR3 totals 12 residues. The V gene end was trimmed by 6 bases and the J gene end by 3 bases; junction bases not matched to a gene: 1. Per the germline V gene, CDR1 is SNHLY and CDR2 is FYNNEI. CDR3 in DNA: TGTGCCAGCAGGACAGGGTACTATGGCTACACCTTC. It codes for CASRTGYYGYTF.

This clone was detected a few times. This rearrangement joins TRBV4-3 to TRBJ1-4, with D tentatively TRBD1 (5 bases). CDR3 length: 17 residues. Germline CDR1 and CDR2: LGHNA and YSLEER. The V end lost 0 bases, the J end lost 2 bases, and 13 bases lay between the germline ends. The DNA for the CDR3 is TGCGCCAGCAGCCAAGATTTGGGACGGAAGACTAATGAAAAACTGTTTTTT. Translating it yields CASSQDLGRKTNEKLFF.

This chain connects TRBV30 to TRBJ1-1; TRBD1 aligns across 8 bases. V lost 0 bases to trimming and J lost 0 bases; unmatched junction nucleotides: 12. The CDR3 loop spans 18 amino acids. CDR1 is GTSNPN, CDR2 SVGIG, per germline (reference sequence). Here the CDR3 reads CAWSVGMTGDRMNTEAFF. CDR3 sequence (DNA): TGTGCCTGGAGTGTTGGTATGACAGGGGATCGTATGAACACTGAAGCTTTCTTT.

The chain employs TRBV14 and TRBJ2-1, with D unclear. The CDR3 is 14 residues long. Trimming removed 4 bases at V and 0 bases at J, with 7 bases between. Germline lookup yields CDR1 SGHDN and CDR2 FVKESK. CDR3 in DNA: TGTGCCAGCAGCCTGGGAAGCTCCTACAATGAGCAGTTCTTC. Translated: CASSLGSSYNEQFF. The variable domain in full, completed from reference TRBV14 and TRBJ2-1, reads EAGVTQFPSHSVIEKGQTVTLRCDPISGHDNLYWYRRVMGKEIKFLLHFVKESKQDESGMPNNRFLAERTGGTYSTLKVQPAELEDSGVYFCASSLGSSYNEQFFGPGTRLTVL.

The chain employs TRBV9 and TRBJ2-7; 7 nucleotides line up with TRBD2. The CDR3 extends over 15 amino acids. The trim removed 4 bases at V and 0 bases at J, leaving 7 bases unmatched. The germline gives CDR1 SGDLS, CDR2 YYNGEE. DNA of the CDR3: TGTGCCAGCAGCCCCCCGGGGGGAACCTCCTACGAGCAGTACTTC. It is translated as CASSPPGGTSYEQYF.

The CDR3 DNA reads as TGTGCCAGCAGTTTATGGGCCGATAGCTCCTACAATGAGCAGTTCTTC. Amino acid sequence: CASSLWADSSYNEQFF. The V call is TRBV27, the J call TRBJ2-1; D remains ambiguous. Germline loops: CDR1 MNHEY, CDR2 SMNVEV (reference sequence). V was clipped by 1 base and J by 0 bases, with 10 bases between them. This CDR3 is 16 amino acids long.

The chain joins TRBV4-3 to TRBJ2-1; TRBD2 agrees at 10 bases. V lost 0 bases and J lost 7; bases outside the gene matches: 15. The CDR3 runs 19 residues. Germline lookup yields CDR1 LGHNA and CDR2 YSLEER. The CDR3 DNA is TGCGCCAGCAGCCAAGATCTTCAGCTAGCGGGGGCCGAAAGTAATGAGCAGTTCTTC. It is translated as CASSQDLQLAGAESNEQFF.

The V gene is TRBV7-2, the J gene TRBJ2-6; 10 bases match TRBD1. This CDR3 comprises 18 residues. After removal of 1 base from V and 4 bases from J, the junction contained 7 bases not matched to a gene. Germline CDR1 reads SGHTA; CDR2 reads FQGNSA. In nucleotides, the CDR3 is TGTGCCAGCAGCTTAGATGGGACAGGGGTGTCCGGGGCCAACGTCCTGACTTTC. Translated, it gives CASSLDGTGVSGANVLTF.

This clone was seen more than once but under ten times. V gene TRBV11-2 combines with J gene TRBJ2-1; a weak D match, TRBD2 (6 bases). Trimming removed 5 bases from V and 10 bases from J, with 15 bases in between. The CDR3 sequence is 13 residues long. In germline, CDR1 is SGHAT, CDR2 FQNNGV. This CDR3 is CASSTYGGKEQFF. DNA for the CDR3: TGTGCCAGCAGCACTTACGGGGGAAAGGAGCAGTTCTTC.

The chain recombines TRBV29-1 with TRBJ1-1, with D possibly being TRBD1 (5 bases). Trimming removed 6 bases from V and 0 bases from J, with 8 bases in between. Germline-derived CDR1 and CDR2 are SQVTM and ANQGSEA. This CDR3 contains 12 residues. The CDR3 region has the DNA TGCAGCGTACAGGTGATGAACACTGAAGCTTTCTTT. This gives the protein CSVQVMNTEAFF.

The rearrangement joins TRBV27 to TRBJ2-3; perhaps TRBD2 as D (5 bases). Germline CDR1 is MNHEY and CDR2 is SMNVEV (reference sequence). Trimming left V 7 bases short and J 4 bases short, with 9 bases between. The CDR3 contains 12 residues. CDR3 residues: CASTTGSDTQYF. For the CDR3, the DNA is TGTGCCAGCACCACGGGGTCAGATACGCAGTATTTT.

J is TRBJ1-2 and V is TRBV27, with 8 positions matching TRBD1. The CDR3 loop spans 13 amino acids. Losses at the gene ends were 4 bases for V and 8 bases for J; bases not matched to a gene: 6. The germline V gene has CDR1 MNHEY and CDR2 SMNVEV (reference sequence). CDR3 coding DNA: TGTGCCAGCAGTTCCCGGGACAGGAGGGGCTACACCTTC. It yields the protein CASSSRDRRGYTF.

The V and J genes are TRBV9 and TRBJ2-7, with D perhaps being TRBD1 or TRBD2 (5 bases each). Between the trimmed V and J ends, which lost 4 bases and 3 bases, there was a span of 14 bases. The CDR3 loop spans 14 amino acids. Germline V gives CDR1 SGDLS, CDR2 YYNGEE. CDR3 residues: CASSPWDGFYEQYF. Here the CDR3 DNA reads TGTGCCAGCAGCCCTTGGGACGGATTCTACGAGCAGTACTTC.

This clone was seen a handful of times. The V and J genes are TRBV7-9 and TRBJ1-5; TRBD1 is a possible D gene (5 bases). There are 14 residues in the CDR3. V lost 6 bases, J lost 5 bases, and 14 bases lay in between. Germline CDR1 reads SEHNR; CDR2 reads FQNEAQ (reference sequence). The DNA of the CDR3 is TGTGCCAGCAGTCCTCGGGACGGCGATCAGCCCCAGCATTTT. Protein: CASSPRDGDQPQHF.

V gene TRBV27 combines with J gene TRBJ1-1; tentatively, D is TRBD1 (5 bases). The CDR3 has 14 amino acids. Per the germline V gene, CDR1 is MNHEY and CDR2 is SMNVEV (reference sequence). Deletions cut 5 bases from V and 5 bases from J, with 15 bases between. This CDR3 is CASSAGRWGTEAFF. The CDR3 DNA reads as TGTGCCAGCAGTGCCGGACGCTGGGGGACTGAAGCTTTCTTT.

This clone came up a few times. The rearrangement joins TRBV29-1 to TRBJ1-4, with unresolved D. The CDR3 is 14 amino acids. Trimming took off 5 bases at V and 8 bases at J, with 18 bases between the two ends. CDR1 is SQVTM and CDR2 is ANQGSEA in the germline V gene. CDR3 residues: CSVLSPDSSEKLFF. The CDR3 DNA is TGCAGCGTTCTTAGCCCGGACTCGTCGGAAAAACTGTTTTTT.

This clone was seen a handful of times. The rearrangement uses TRBV29-1 and TRBJ1-2; unclear D gene. V lost 4 bases and J 5 bases, leaving 11 bases between the germline ends. Germline V gene data show CDR1 as SQVTM and CDR2 as ANQGSEA. This CDR3 comprises 12 residues. This CDR3 is CSVGGEQYGYTF. Written as DNA, the CDR3 is TGCAGCGTTGGAGGAGAGCAGTATGGCTACACCTTC.

This chain joins TRBV30 and TRBJ1-1; a weak D match, TRBD1 (6 bases). The germline V gene encodes CDR1 GTSNPN and CDR2 SVGIG (reference sequence). Trimming stripped 3 bases from V and 3 bases from J, with 11 bases between. CDR3 length: 13 residues. CDR3: CAWRDTGYTEAFF. CDR3 in DNA: TGTGCCTGGAGGGATACAGGGTACACTGAAGCTTTCTTT.

The table lists this clone with a few counts. This chain connects TRBV4-1 to TRBJ2-5; the match to TRBD1 covers 7 bases. V lost 0 bases, J lost 5 bases, and 12 bases stayed unmatched. Germline V lookup: CDR1 MGHRA, CDR2 YSYEKL. This CDR3 has 17 amino acids. The CDR3 region has the DNA TGCGCCAGCAGCCAAGAGGTCCCACAGGGGCGCCGGGAGACCCAGTACTTC. It is translated as CASSQEVPQGRRETQYF.

The V gene is TRBV18, the J gene TRBJ1-2; D may be TRBD1 (5 bases). The CDR3 is made up of 13 amino acids. CDR1 and CDR2 from the germline V gene are KGHSH and LQKENI. V dropped 3 bases and J dropped 7 bases, with 12 bases sitting between them. In nucleotides, the CDR3 is TGTGCCAGCTCACCCGGCCGGGGCGCTGGCTACACCTTC. It codes for CASSPGRGAGYTF.

The rearrangement uses TRBV7-9 and TRBJ2-1; possible D gene TRBD2, 5 bases. This CDR3 has 16 residues. CDR1 is SEHNR, CDR2 FQNEAQ, per germline (reference sequence). Between the trimmed V and J ends, which lost 7 bases and 0 bases, there was a span of 16 bases. The CDR3 sequence is CASTGEGQSSYNEQFF. Written as DNA, the CDR3 is TGTGCCAGCACCGGGGAAGGCCAAAGCTCCTACAATGAGCAGTTCTTC.

This clone was recorded a few times. The genes are TRBV7-8 and TRBJ2-3; TRBD1 might be the D (5 bases). Germline loops: CDR1 SGHVS, CDR2 FQNEAQ. The CDR3 runs 15 residues. V lost 3 bases to trimming and J lost 2 bases, with 12 bases between them. The CDR3 nucleotides are TGTGCCAGCAGCTTGGACACAAACCCCACAGATACGCAGTATTTT. It encodes CASSLDTNPTDTQYF.

The chain combines TRBV27 with TRBJ2-1; unclear D gene. Trimming cost V 5 bases and J 8 bases, with 19 bases left between them. CDR1 is MNHEY and CDR2 is SMNVEV in the germline V gene (reference sequence). The CDR3 sequence is 15 residues long. The CDR3 here is CASSPAVASYHEQFF. The CDR3 nucleotides read TGTGCCAGCAGTCCCGCCGTCGCTAGTTACCATGAGCAGTTCTTC.

The chain is built from TRBV15 and TRBJ1-5, with TRBD1 matching over 9 bases. Trimming at V came to 6 bases and at J to 4 bases, leaving 4 bases not matched to a gene. CDR1 is LNHNV, CDR2 YYDKDF, per germline (reference sequence). CDR3 length equals 14 residues. The CDR3 loop reads CATSSDRGNQPQHF. CDR3 DNA: TGTGCCACCAGTTCGGACAGGGGAAATCAGCCCCAGCATTTT.

This clone was counted a few times. CDR3 in DNA: TGTGCCTGGACGGGGACTAGTCCCTACAATGAGCAGTTCTTC. Its protein product is CAWTGTSPYNEQFF. This chain uses TRBV30 with TRBJ2-1, with 8 bases fitting TRBD2. V was pared by 4 bases and J by 2 bases, with 4 bases of the junction left unmatched. The CDR3 spans 14 residues. Germline CDR1 is GTSNPN and CDR2 is SVGIG (reference sequence).

In the case of this clone: This CDR3 fails to terminate in the conserved phenylalanine or tryptophan, so it likely reflects a read error. This chain joins TRBV29-1 and TRBJ2-7, with 8 bases that match TRBD1. CDR1 is SQVTM, CDR2 ANQGSEA, per germline. This CDR3 has 14 amino acids. Trimming took 3 bases from V and 4 from J; bases not matched to a gene: 8. CDR3 bases: TGCAGCGTTGATGCCGGGACAGGAGATTACGAGCAGTACCTC. It specifies CSVDAGTGDYEQYL.

This clone was observed a few times. In nucleotides, the CDR3 is TGTGCCTGGGAAAGGGGACAGGGGAACACTGAAGCTTTCTTT. Protein sequence: CAWERGQGNTEAFF. The chain couples TRBV30 to TRBJ1-1; 9 nucleotides align to TRBD1. CDR3 size: 14 residues. The germline CDR1 and CDR2 sequences are GTSNPN and SVGIG (reference sequence). Trimming at V came to 5 bases and at J to 1 base, leaving 5 bases not matched to a gene.

V gene TRBV19 combines with J gene TRBJ1-5, with D tentatively TRBD1 (5 bases). Trimming left V 0 bases short and J 1 base short, with 10 bases between. CDR1 and CDR2 from the germline V gene are LNHDA and SQIVND (reference sequence). The CDR3 consists of 16 residues. The CDR3 spells CASSIEVQGSNQPQHF. The CDR3 DNA follows: TGTGCCAGTAGTATAGAGGTCCAGGGAAGCAATCAGCCCCAGCATTTT.

The CDR3 sequence is CSVEDEGNYGYTF. In DNA, the CDR3 is TGCAGCGTTGAAGATGAGGGGAACTATGGCTACACCTTC. The chain employs TRBV29-1 and TRBJ1-2, with D tentatively TRBD1 (5 bases). Trimming cost V 0 bases and J 2 bases, with 7 bases left between them. The CDR3 loop spans 13 amino acids. From germline, CDR1 is SQVTM and CDR2 ANQGSEA.

In its sample, this clone was seen a few times. The DNA for the CDR3 is TGTGCCAGTAGTATGGGTTGGAGCAATCAGCCCCAGCATTTT. It yields the protein CASSMGWSNQPQHF. This chain joins TRBV19 and TRBJ1-5, with D unresolved. The CDR3 spans 14 residues. V was pared by 3 bases and J by 1 base, with 7 bases between. Looked up from germline, CDR1 is LNHDA and CDR2 is SQIVND (reference sequence).

The table lists this clone with a few counts. The chain joins TRBV30 to TRBJ2-7, with D unresolved. The CDR3 is 11 residues long. V lost 1 base, J lost 4 bases, and 5 bases lay in between. Germline CDR1 reads GTSNPN; CDR2 reads SVGIG (reference sequence). The CDR3, as DNA: TGTGCCTGGAGTGGACAATACGAGCAGTACTTC. Protein: CAWSGQYEQYF.

This clone came up a few times. CDR3 residues: CSVFGEGLTDTQYF. CDR3 DNA sequence: TGCAGCGTTTTTGGGGAGGGACTCACAGATACGCAGTATTTT. V and J are TRBV29-1 and TRBJ2-3, with 7 bases identical to TRBD2. In germline, CDR1 is SQVTM, CDR2 ANQGSEA. This CDR3 is 14 amino acids long. Trimming removed 5 bases from V and 2 bases from J; junction bases left unmatched: 7.